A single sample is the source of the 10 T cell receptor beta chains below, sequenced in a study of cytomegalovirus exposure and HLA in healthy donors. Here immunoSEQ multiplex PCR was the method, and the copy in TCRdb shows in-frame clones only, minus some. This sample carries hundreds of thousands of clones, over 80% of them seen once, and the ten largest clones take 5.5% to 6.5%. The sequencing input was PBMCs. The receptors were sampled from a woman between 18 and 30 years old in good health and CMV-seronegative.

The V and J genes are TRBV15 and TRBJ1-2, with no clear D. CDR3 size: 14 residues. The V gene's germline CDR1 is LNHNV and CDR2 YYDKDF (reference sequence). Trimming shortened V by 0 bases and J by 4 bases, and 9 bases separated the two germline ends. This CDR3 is CATSRDRISYGYTF. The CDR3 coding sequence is TGTGCCACCAGCAGAGACAGAATAAGCTATGGCTACACCTTC.

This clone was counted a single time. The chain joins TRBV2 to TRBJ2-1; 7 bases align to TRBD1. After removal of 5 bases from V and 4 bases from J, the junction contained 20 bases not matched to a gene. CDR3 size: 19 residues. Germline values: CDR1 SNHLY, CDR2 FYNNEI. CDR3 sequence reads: CASSPDLLAPGQNYNEQFF. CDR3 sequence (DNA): TGTGCCAGCAGTCCAGATTTATTAGCTCCGGGACAGAATTACAATGAGCAGTTCTTC.

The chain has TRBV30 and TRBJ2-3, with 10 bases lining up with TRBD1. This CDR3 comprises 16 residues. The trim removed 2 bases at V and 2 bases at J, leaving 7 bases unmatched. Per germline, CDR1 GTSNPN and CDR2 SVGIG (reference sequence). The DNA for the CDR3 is TGTGCCTGGAGTCCGGGACAGGGGTCATCCACAGATACGCAGTATTTT. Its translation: CAWSPGQGSSTDTQYF.

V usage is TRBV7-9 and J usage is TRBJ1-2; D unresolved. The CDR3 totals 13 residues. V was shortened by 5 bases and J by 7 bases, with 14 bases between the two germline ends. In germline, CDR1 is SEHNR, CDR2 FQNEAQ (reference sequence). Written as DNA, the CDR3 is TGTGCCAGCAGCCCCATGGCGGTCGGTGGCTACACCTTC. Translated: CASSPMAVGGYTF.

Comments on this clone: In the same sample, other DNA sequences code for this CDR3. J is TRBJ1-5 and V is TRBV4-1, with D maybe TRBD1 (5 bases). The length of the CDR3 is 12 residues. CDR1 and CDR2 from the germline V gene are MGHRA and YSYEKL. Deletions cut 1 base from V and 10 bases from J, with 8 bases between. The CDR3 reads CASSQGGEPQHF. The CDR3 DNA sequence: TGCGCCAGCAGCCAAGGGGGGGAACCCCAGCATTTT.

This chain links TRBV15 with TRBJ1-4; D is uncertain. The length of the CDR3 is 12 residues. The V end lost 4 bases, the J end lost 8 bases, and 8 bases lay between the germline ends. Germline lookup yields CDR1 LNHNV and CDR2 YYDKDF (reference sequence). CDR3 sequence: CATSNSWEKLFF. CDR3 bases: TGTGCCACCAGCAATTCTTGGGAAAAACTGTTTTTT.

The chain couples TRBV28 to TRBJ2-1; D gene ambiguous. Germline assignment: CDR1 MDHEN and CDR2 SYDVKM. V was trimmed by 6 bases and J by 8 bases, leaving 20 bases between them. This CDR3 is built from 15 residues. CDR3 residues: CASSGGLHGVDEQFF. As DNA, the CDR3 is TGTGCCAGCAGCGGCGGCCTCCATGGGGTAGATGAGCAGTTCTTC. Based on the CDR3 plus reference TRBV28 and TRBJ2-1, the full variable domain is DVKVTQSSRYLVKRTGEKVFLECVQDMDHENMFWYRQDPGLGLRLIYFSYDVKMKEKGDIPEGYSVSREKKERFSLILESASTNQTSMYLCASSGGLHGVDEQFFGPGTRLTVL.

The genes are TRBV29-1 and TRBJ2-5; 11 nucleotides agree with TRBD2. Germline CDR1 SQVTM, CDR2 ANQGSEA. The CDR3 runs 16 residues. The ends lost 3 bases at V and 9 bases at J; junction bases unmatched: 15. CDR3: CSVDYPGLAAGGAQYF. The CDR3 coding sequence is TGCAGCGTTGATTACCCGGGACTAGCGGCTGGGGGGGCCCAGTACTTC. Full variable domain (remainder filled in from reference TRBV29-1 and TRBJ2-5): SAVISQKPSRDICQRGTSLTIQCQVDSQVTMMFWYRQQPGQSLTLIATANQGSEATYESGFVIDKFPISRPNLTFSTLTVSNMSPEDSSIYLCSVDYPGLAAGGAQYFGPGTRLLVL.

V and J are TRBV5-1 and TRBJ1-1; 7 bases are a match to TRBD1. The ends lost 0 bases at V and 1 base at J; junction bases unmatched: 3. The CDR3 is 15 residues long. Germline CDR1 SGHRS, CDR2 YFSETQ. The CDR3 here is CASSLEGGQNTEAFF. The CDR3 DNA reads TGCGCCAGCAGCTTGGAAGGGGGCCAGAACACTGAAGCTTTCTTT.

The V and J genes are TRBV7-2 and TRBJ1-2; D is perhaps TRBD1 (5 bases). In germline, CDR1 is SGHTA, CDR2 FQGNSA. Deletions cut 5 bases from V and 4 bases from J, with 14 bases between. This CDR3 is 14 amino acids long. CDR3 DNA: TGTGCCAGCAGCCCCCAACGGGGCTCCTATGGCTACACCTTC. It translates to CASSPQRGSYGYTF.